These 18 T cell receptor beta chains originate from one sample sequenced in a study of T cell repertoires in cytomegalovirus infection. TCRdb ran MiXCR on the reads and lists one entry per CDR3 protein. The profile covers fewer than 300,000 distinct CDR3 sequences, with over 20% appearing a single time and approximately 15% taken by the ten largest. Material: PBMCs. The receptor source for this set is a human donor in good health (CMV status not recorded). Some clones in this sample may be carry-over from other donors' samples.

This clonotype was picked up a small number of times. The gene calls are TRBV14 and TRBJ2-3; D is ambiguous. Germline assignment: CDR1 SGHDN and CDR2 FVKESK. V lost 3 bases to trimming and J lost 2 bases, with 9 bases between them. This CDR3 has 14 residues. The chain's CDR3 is CASSHRVNTDTQYF. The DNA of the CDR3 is TGTGCCAGCAGCCACCGCGTTAACACAGATACGCAGTATTTT.

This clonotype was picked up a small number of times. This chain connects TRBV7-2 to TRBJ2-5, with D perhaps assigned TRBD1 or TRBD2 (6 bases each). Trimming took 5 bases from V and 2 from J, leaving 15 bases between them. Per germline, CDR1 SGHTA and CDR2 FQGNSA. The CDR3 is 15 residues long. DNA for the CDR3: TGTGCCAGCAGCCAATCTCCGGGGGCGCAAGAGACCCAGTACTTC. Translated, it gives CASSQSPGAQETQYF.

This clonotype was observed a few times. CDR3 sequence: CASSFGQGASEQYF. DNA of the CDR3: TGTGCCAGCAGCTTCGGACAGGGGGCTTCCGAGCAGTACTTC. The V gene is TRBV7-9, the J gene TRBJ2-7, with 11 nucleotides matching TRBD1. The CDR3 totals 14 residues. The germline gives CDR1 SEHNR, CDR2 FQNEAQ (reference sequence). The V segment lost 3 bases and the J segment 6 bases; nucleotides outside the gene matches: 4.

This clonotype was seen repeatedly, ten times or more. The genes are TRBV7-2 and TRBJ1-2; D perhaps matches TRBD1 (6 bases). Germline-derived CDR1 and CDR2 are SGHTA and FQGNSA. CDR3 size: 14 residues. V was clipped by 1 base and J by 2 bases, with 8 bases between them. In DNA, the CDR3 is TGTGCCAGCAGCTTAGGACAGGTGAACTATGGCTACACCTTC. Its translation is CASSLGQVNYGYTF.

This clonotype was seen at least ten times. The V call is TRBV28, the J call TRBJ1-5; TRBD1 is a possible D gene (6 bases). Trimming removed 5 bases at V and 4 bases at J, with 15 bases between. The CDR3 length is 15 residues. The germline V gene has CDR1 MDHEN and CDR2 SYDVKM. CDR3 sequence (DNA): TGTGCCAGCAGTCTCCGGCAGGGGAGGAATCAGCCCCAGCATTTT. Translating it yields CASSLRQGRNQPQHF.

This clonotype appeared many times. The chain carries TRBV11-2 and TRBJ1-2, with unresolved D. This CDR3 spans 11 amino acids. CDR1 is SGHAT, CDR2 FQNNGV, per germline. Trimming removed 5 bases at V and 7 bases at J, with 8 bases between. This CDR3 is CASSRVGGYTF. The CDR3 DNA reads TGTGCCAGCAGCCGGGTGGGTGGCTACACCTTC.

The CDR3 loop is CASSFGTSGRKTDTQYF. The CDR3 DNA sequence: TGTGCCAGCAGTTTTGGGACTAGCGGGAGAAAAACAGATACGCAGTATTTT. This chain uses TRBV28 with TRBJ2-3; 14 bases line up with TRBD2. V shed 3 bases and J 3 bases; nucleotides not matched to a gene: 5. There are 17 residues in the CDR3. Germline V gene data show CDR1 as MDHEN and CDR2 as SYDVKM. The complete variable domain, with remaining parts taken from reference TRBV28 and TRBJ2-3, reads DVKVTQSSRYLVKRTGEKVFLECVQDMDHENMFWYRQDPGLGLRLIYFSYDVKMKEKGDIPEGYSVSREKKERFSLILESASTNQTSMYLCASSFGTSGRKTDTQYFGPGTRLTVL.

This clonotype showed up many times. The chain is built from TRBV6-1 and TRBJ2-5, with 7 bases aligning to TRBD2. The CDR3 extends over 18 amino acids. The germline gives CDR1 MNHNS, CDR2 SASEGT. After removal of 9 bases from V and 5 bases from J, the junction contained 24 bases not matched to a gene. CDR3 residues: CASGVILANLRPGETQYF. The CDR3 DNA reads TGTGCCAGTGGGGTAATACTAGCGAACCTGCGGCCGGGGGAGACCCAGTACTTC.

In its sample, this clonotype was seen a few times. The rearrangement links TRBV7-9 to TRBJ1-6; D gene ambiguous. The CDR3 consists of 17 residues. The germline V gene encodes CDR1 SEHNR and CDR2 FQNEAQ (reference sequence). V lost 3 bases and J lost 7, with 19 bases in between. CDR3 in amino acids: CASSLDPGEPLNSPLHF. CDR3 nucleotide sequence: TGTGCCAGCAGCTTGGACCCCGGGGAACCTTTGAATTCACCCCTCCACTTT.

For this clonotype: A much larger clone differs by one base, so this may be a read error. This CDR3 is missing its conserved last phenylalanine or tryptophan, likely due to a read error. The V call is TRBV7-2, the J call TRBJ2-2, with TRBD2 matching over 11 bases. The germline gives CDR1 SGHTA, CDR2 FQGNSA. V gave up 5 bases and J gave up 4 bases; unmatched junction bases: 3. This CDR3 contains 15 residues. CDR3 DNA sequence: TGTGCCAGCAGCCCACTAGCGGGAGCCACCGGGGAGCTGTTTTTA. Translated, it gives CASSPLAGATGELFL.

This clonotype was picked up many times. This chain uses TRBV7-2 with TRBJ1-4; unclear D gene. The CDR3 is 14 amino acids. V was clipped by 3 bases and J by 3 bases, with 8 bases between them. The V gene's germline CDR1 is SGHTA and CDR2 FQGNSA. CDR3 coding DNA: TGTGCCAGCAGCTTGACCGGCTCTAATGAAAAACTGTTTTTT. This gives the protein CASSLTGSNEKLFF.

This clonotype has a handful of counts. In DNA, the CDR3 is TGTGCCACCCCAGCGGGAGAGAACACCGGGGAGCTGTTTTTT. Residues: CATPAGENTGELFF. The V and J genes are TRBV28 and TRBJ2-2; TRBD2 matches 8 bases. CDR1 and CDR2 (germline): MDHEN, SYDVKM. The CDR3 extends over 14 amino acids. The junction had 5 bases not matched to a gene; V was cut back by 10 bases and J by 1 base.

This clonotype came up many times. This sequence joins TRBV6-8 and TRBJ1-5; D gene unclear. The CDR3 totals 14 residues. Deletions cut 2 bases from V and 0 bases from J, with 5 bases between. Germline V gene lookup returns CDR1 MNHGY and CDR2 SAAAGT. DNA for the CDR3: TGTGCCAGCAGTTACAGTTATAGCAATCAGCCCCAGCATTTT. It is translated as CASSYSYSNQPQHF.

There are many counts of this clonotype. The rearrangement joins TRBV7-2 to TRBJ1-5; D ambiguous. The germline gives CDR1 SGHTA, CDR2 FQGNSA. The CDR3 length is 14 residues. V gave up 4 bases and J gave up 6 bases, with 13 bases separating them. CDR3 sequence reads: CASSSGLGPQPQHF. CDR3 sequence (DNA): TGTGCCAGCAGCTCCGGACTGGGCCCTCAGCCCCAGCATTTT.

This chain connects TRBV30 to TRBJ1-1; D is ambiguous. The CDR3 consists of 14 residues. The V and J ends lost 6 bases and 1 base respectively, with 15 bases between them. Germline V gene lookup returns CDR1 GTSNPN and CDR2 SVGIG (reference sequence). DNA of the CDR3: TGTGCCTGTAACAGCTTACTTCCGAACACTGAAGCTTTCTTT. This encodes CACNSLLPNTEAFF.

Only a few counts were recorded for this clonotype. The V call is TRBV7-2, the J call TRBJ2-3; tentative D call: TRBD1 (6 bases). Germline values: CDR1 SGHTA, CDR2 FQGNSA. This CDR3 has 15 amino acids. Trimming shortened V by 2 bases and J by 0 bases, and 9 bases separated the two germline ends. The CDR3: CASSLQGLSTDTQYF. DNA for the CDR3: TGTGCCAGCAGCTTACAGGGGCTAAGCACAGATACGCAGTATTTT.

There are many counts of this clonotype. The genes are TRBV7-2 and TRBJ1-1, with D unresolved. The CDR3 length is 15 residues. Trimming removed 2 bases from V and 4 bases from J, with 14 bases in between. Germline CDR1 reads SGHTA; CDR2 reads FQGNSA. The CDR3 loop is CASSLNFRGFTEAFF. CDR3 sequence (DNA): TGTGCCAGCAGCTTAAATTTTCGGGGATTCACTGAAGCTTTCTTT. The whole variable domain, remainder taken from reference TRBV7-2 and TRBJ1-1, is GAGVSQSPSNKVTEKGKDVELRCDPISGHTALYWYRQSLGQGLEFLIYFQGNSAPDKSGLPSDRFSAERTGGSVSTLTIQRTQQEDSAVYLCASSLNFRGFTEAFFGQGTRLTVV.

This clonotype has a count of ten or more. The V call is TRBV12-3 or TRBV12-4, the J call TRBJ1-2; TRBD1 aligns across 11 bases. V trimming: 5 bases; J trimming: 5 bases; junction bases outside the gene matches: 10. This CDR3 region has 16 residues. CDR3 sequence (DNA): TGTGCCAGCAGTCCCCTCGGGACAGGGGGTGGTTATGGCTACACCTTC. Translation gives CASSPLGTGGGYGYTF.